The present entry profiles one T cell receptor (beta chain) with its context. The source of the sample is a study of blood T cell repertoires in COVID-19. About the research overall: Italy, Spain and the United States were the sources of the convalescent and acute COVID-19 samples. The analysed material was cDNA or gDNA that came from T cells, B-cell-depleted T cells, or PBMCs.

Methods used by the authors: Scientists estimated how many nucleated cells there were by amplifying reference gene primers. Produced via immunoSEQ multiplex PCR; TCRdb's table is partial and in-frame only. V and J calls and clone size come straight from that table; D and trimming were deduced from the DNA. The sample has about 240,000 clones, roughly nine tenths seen once; the top ten hold about 7%. The V and J ends lost 3 bases and 1 base, in that order; junction bases with no gene match: 1. Germline CDR1 SEHNR, CDR2 FQNEAQ (reference sequence). CDR3 length: 15 residues. Sequencing used peripheral blood. The clonotype was recovered from a man aged 55-75 years who had recovered from COVID-19. This chain uses TRBV7-9 with TRBJ1-2, with 11 bases lining up with TRBD1. The CDR3 DNA reads as TGTGCCAGCAGCTTGGGACAGGGGGATAACTATGGCTACACCTTC. This gives the protein CASSLGQGDNYGYTF.